A single sample is the source of the 15 T cell receptor beta chains below, sequenced in a study of blood T cell repertoires in COVID-19. Only in-frame clones appear in the TCRdb table, and some are missing; sequencing was by immunoSEQ multiplex PCR. The table records about 150,000 clones, around 86% of them present only once. The source material was peripheral blood. These receptor sequences come from a man aged 50 to 59 with active COVID-19.

The chain links TRBV2 to TRBJ2-2; the D is unclear. This CDR3 is built from 16 residues. Trimming shortened V by 5 bases and J by 0 bases, and 13 bases separated the two germline ends. Per the germline V gene, CDR1 is SNHLY and CDR2 is FYNNEI. The CDR3 spells CASSSASHTNTGELFF. In DNA form, the CDR3 reads TGTGCCAGCAGTTCCGCTTCTCACACGAACACCGGGGAGCTGTTTTTT.

The rearrangement uses TRBV6-5 and TRBJ2-3, with 9 bases that match TRBD1. This CDR3 is 14 amino acids long. Germline V lookup: CDR1 MNHEY, CDR2 SVGAGI. V lost 6 bases, J lost 4 bases, and 5 bases stayed unmatched. CDR3 amino acids: CASSAGTGSDTQYF. CDR3 bases: TGTGCCAGCAGCGCCGGGACAGGGTCAGATACGCAGTATTTT.

The chain joins TRBV5-1 to TRBJ2-2; D possibly corresponds to TRBD2 (6 bases). Per the germline V gene, CDR1 is SGHRS and CDR2 is YFSETQ. The V end lost 0 bases, the J end lost 3 bases, and 6 bases lay between the germline ends. The CDR3 contains 14 residues. DNA of the CDR3: TGCGCCAGCAGCTTGGGCGGGGACACCGGGGAGCTGTTTTTT. Its protein product is CASSLGGDTGELFF. Full variable domain (remainder filled in from reference TRBV5-1 and TRBJ2-2): KAGVTQTPRYLIKTRGQQVTLSCSPISGHRSVSWYQQTPGQGLQFLFEYFSETQRNKGNFPGRFSGRQFSNSRSEMNVSTLELGDSALYLCASSLGGDTGELFFGEGSRLTVL.

This clone was observed a single time. This sequence joins TRBV2 and TRBJ1-1; 7 bases are a match to TRBD1. Germline CDR1 reads SNHLY; CDR2 reads FYNNEI. The CDR3 has 13 residues. J gave up 2 bases and V 8 bases, and 5 bases lay outside the gene matches. The CDR3 is CASQTGFNTEAFF. CDR3 in DNA: TGTGCCAGCCAGACAGGGTTTAACACTGAAGCTTTCTTT.

The CDR3 coding sequence is TGTGCCTGGAGTGTACGGGACAGGGGGTACGGCAATCAGCCCCAGCATTTT. It encodes CAWSVRDRGYGNQPQHF. This sequence joins TRBV30 and TRBJ1-5; TRBD1 matches at 11 bases. Germline loops: CDR1 GTSNPN, CDR2 SVGIG (reference sequence). J lost 2 bases, V lost 0 bases, and 6 bases had no gene match. This CDR3 has 17 amino acids.

The V gene is TRBV7-2, the J gene TRBJ2-3, with 10 bases fitting TRBD2. J was trimmed by 4 bases and V by 4 bases; bases with no gene match: 5. This CDR3 has 15 amino acids. Germline V gene data show CDR1 as SGHTA and CDR2 as FQGNSA. CDR3 in amino acids: CASSYTSGVADTQYF. Here the CDR3 DNA reads TGTGCCAGCAGCTACACTAGCGGGGTAGCAGATACGCAGTATTTT.

This chain uses TRBV25-1 with TRBJ1-2, with a possible D match to TRBD1 (6 bases). The CDR3 has 13 residues. CDR1 is MGHDK and CDR2 is SYGVNS in the germline V gene. V was trimmed by 3 bases and J by 4 bases, leaving 9 bases between them. The CDR3 bases are TGTGCCAGCAGTGAGGACAGCCGCTATGGCTACACCTTC. Translation gives CASSEDSRYGYTF.

The chain uses TRBV4-1 and TRBJ2-3; 15 bases map to TRBD2. The CDR3 spans 16 residues. Unmatched junction bases numbered 1, after V lost 1 base and J lost 5 bases. Germline V gene sequence: CDR1 MGHRA, CDR2 YSYEKL. The CDR3 loop reads CASSQVGLAGGDTQYF. The CDR3 bases are TGCGCCAGCAGCCAAGTGGGACTAGCGGGGGGAGATACGCAGTATTTT.

V gene TRBV9 combines with J gene TRBJ1-2; TRBD1 matches 8 bases. Losses at the gene ends were 2 bases for V and 4 bases for J; bases not matched to a gene: 7. The CDR3 length is 15 residues. Germline V gene data show CDR1 as SGDLS and CDR2 as YYNGEE. The CDR3 DNA reads as TGTGCCAGCAGCGTCGGCGGACAGGGCGCCTATGGCTACACCTTC. Encoded protein: CASSVGGQGAYGYTF.

This clone was seen only once. V gene TRBV2 combines with J gene TRBJ2-5, with D possibly being TRBD2 (7 bases). This CDR3 contains 16 residues. Germline CDR1 is SNHLY and CDR2 is FYNNEI. Trimming stripped 5 bases from V and 5 bases from J, with 21 bases between. As DNA, the CDR3 is TGTGCCAGCAGTTCCCCCTGGGGGGGCGGGTACGAGACCCAGTACTTC. Its translation is CASSSPWGGGYETQYF.

The chain employs TRBV30 and TRBJ1-2, with 7 bases matching TRBD1. V gave up 1 base and J gave up 5 bases; unmatched junction bases: 4. Germline V gene sequence: CDR1 GTSNPN, CDR2 SVGIG (reference sequence). CDR3 size: 13 residues. CDR3 sequence (DNA): TGTGCCTGGAGTGCGGACAGGTTTTATGGCTACACCTTC. This codes for CAWSADRFYGYTF. Complete variable domain (other parts from reference TRBV30 and TRBJ1-2): SQTIHQWPATLVQPVGSPLSLECTVEGTSNPNLYWYRQAAGRGLQLLFYSVGIGQISSEVPQNLSASRPQDRQFILSSKKLLLSDSGFYLCAWSADRFYGYTFGSGTRLTVV.

The sample holds one count of this clone. The J gene is TRBJ1-1, the V gene TRBV3-1 (or the pseudogene TRBV3-2); D call uncertain. Germline V gives CDR1 LGHDT, CDR2 YNNKEL (reference sequence). The CDR3 spans 15 residues. V was cut by 4 bases and J by 5 bases, with 17 bases left in between. The CDR3 reads CASSPSLSSRTEAFF. CDR3 nucleotide sequence: TGTGCCAGCAGCCCATCTCTCTCTTCACGGACTGAAGCTTTCTTT.

V gene TRBV18 combines with J gene TRBJ2-7, with 9 bases lining up with TRBD2. The V and J ends lost 3 bases and 1 base, in that order; junction bases with no gene match: 4. Germline CDR1 KGHSH, CDR2 LQKENI. The CDR3 extends over 15 amino acids. The DNA of the CDR3 is TGTGCCAGCTCACCCCAGGCGGGGGGGTCCTACGAGCAGTACTTC. Protein: CASSPQAGGSYEQYF.

The chain couples TRBV5-6 to TRBJ1-1; D gene unclear. Germline CDR1 is SGHDT and CDR2 is YYEEEE. The V and J ends lost 6 bases and 4 bases respectively, with 13 bases between them. The CDR3 sequence is 13 residues long. The chain's CDR3 is CASIQAGGTEAFF. The CDR3 DNA reads TGTGCCAGCATCCAGGCCGGTGGCACTGAAGCTTTCTTT.

The gene calls are TRBV30 and TRBJ1-1, with 7 bases identical to TRBD1. The junction had 8 bases not matched to a gene; V was cut back by 5 bases and J by 2 bases. This CDR3 is 14 amino acids long. CDR1 and CDR2 from the germline V gene are GTSNPN and SVGIG (reference sequence). The chain's CDR3 is CAWDPGQRNTEAFF. The CDR3, as DNA: TGTGCCTGGGATCCGGGACAGAGAAACACTGAAGCTTTCTTT.